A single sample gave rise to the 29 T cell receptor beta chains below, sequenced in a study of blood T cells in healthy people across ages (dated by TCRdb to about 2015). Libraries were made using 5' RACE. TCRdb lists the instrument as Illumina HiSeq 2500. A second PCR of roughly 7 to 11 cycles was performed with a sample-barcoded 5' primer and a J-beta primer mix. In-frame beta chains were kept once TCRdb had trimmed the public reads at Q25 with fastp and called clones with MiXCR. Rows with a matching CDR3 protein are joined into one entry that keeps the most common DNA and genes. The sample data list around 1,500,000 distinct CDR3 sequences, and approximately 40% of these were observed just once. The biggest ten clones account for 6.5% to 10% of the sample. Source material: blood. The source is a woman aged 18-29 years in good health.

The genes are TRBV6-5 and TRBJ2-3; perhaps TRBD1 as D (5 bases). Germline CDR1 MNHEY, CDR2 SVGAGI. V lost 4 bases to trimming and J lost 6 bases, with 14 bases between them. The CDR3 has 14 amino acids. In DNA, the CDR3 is TGTGCCAGCAGTTCTTTAGGGGCCGGGGATACGCAGTATTTT. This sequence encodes CASSSLGAGDTQYF.

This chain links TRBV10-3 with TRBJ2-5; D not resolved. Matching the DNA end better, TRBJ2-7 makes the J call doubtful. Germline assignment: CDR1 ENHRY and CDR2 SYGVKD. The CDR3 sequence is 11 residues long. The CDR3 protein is CAITLRTEQYF. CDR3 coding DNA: TGTGCCATCACCCTTCGTACCGAGCAGTACTTC.

The CDR3 loop reads CSVRGKLAKNIQYF. The CDR3 DNA sequence: TGCAGCGTTAGAGGGAAACTAGCCAAAAACATTCAGTACTTC. The V gene is TRBV29-1, the J gene TRBJ2-4; D might be TRBD2 (5 bases). Between the trimmed V and J ends, which lost 5 bases and 0 bases, there was a span of 11 bases. The V gene's germline CDR1 is SQVTM and CDR2 ANQGSEA. This CDR3 has 14 amino acids.

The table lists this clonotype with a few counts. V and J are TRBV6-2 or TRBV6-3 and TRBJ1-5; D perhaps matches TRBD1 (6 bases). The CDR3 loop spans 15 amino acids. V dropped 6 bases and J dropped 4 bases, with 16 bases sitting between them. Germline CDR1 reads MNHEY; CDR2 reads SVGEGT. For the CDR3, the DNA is TGTGCCAGCAGACTGGAAGGGGGGATGAATCAGCCCCAGCATTTT. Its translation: CASRLEGGMNQPQHF.

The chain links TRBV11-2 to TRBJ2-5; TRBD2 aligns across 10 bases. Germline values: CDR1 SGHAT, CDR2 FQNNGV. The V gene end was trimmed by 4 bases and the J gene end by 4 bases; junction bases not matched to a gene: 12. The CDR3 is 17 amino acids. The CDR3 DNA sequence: TGTGCCAGCAGCTCCCCCCTGAGCGGGAGGGATAGAGAGACCCAGTACTTC. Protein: CASSSPLSGRDRETQYF.

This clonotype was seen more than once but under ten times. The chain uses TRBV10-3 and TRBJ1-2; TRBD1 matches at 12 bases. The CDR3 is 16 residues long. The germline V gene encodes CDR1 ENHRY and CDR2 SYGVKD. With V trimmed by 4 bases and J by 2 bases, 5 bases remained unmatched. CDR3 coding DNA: TGTGCCATCAGTGGCGCGGGACAGGGGGCAAACTATGGCTACACCTTC. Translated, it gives CAISGAGQGANYGYTF.

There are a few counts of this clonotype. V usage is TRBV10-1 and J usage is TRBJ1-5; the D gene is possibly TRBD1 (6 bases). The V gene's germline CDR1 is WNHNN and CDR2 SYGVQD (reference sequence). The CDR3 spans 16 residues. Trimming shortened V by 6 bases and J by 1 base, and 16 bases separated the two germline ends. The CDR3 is CASRDSVPRSNQPQHF. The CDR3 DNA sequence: TGCGCCAGCAGGGACAGCGTACCCCGAAGCAATCAGCCCCAGCATTTT.

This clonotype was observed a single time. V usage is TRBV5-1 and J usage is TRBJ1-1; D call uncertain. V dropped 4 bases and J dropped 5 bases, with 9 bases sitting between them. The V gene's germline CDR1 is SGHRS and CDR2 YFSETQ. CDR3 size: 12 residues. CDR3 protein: CASSAGQTEAFF. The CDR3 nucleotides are TGCGCCAGCAGCGCAGGTCAAACTGAAGCTTTCTTT.

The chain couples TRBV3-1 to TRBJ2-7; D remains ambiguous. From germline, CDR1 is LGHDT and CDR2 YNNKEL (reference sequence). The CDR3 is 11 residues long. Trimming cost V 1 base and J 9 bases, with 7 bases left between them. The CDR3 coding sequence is TGTGCCAGCAGCCAAGGGGTTGGGCAGTACTTC. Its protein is CASSQGVGQYF.

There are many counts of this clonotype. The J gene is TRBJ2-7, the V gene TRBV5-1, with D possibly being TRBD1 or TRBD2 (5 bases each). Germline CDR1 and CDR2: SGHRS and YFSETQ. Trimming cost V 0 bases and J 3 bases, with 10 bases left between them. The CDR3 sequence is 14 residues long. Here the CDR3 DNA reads TGCGCCAGCAGCTTGGATGCAGGGAGCTACGAGCAGTACTTC. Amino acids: CASSLDAGSYEQYF.

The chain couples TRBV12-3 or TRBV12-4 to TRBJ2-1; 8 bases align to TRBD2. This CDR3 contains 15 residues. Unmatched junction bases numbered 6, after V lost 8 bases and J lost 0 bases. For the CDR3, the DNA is TGTGCCAGCGTCACTAGCGGATCCTCCTACAATGAGCAGTTCTTC. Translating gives CASVTSGSSYNEQFF.

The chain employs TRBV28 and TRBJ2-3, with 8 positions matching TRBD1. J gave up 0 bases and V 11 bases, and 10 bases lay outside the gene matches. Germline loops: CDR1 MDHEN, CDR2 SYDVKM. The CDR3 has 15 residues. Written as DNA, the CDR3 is TGTGCCTTCGGGGACAGGACCACTAGCACAGATACGCAGTATTTT. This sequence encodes CAFGDRTTSTDTQYF.

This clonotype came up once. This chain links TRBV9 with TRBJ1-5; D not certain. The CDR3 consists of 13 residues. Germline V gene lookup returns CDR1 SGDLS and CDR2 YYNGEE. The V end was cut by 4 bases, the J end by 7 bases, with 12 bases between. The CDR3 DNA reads TGTGCCAGCAGCCCCTCTATTCGCCAGCCCCAGCATTTT. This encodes CASSPSIRQPQHF. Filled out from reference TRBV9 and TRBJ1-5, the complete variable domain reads DSGVTQTPKHLITATGQRVTLRCSPRSGDLSVYWYQQSLDQGLQFLIQYYNGEERAKGNILERFSAQQFPDLHSELNLSSLELGDSALYFCASSPSIRQPQHFGDGTRLSIL.

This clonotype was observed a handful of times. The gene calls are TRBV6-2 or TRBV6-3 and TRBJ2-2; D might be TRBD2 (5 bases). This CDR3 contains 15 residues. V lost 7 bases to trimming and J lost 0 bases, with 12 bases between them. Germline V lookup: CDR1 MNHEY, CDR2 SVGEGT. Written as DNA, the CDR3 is TGTGCCAGCACCCAGAGGGCAACGAACACCGGGGAGCTGTTTTTT. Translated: CASTQRATNTGELFF.

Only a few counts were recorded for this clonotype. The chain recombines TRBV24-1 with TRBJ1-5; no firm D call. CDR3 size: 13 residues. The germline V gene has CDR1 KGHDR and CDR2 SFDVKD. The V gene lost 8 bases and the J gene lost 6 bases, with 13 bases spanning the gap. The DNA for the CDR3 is TGTGCCACCACCGCGGGCGCAAGTCAGCCCCAGCATTTT. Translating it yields CATTAGASQPQHF.

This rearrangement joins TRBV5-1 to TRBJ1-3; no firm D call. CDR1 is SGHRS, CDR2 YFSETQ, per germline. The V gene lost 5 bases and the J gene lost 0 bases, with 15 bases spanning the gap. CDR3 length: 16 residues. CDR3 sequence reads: CASRPQPEGSGNTIYF. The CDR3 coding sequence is TGCGCCAGCAGACCTCAACCCGAGGGCTCTGGAAACACCATATATTTT.

The CDR3 sequence: CASSSARTGHQPQHF. The CDR3 coding sequence is TGTGCCAGCAGCTCAGCTCGGACAGGGCATCAGCCCCAGCATTTT. The chain joins TRBV7-9 to TRBJ1-5, with TRBD1 identical over 8 bases. CDR3 length: 15 amino acids. Trimming at V came to 4 bases and at J to 5 bases, leaving 7 bases not matched to a gene. Germline V gene lookup returns CDR1 SEHNR and CDR2 FQNEAQ (reference sequence). The complete variable domain, with remaining parts taken from reference TRBV7-9 and TRBJ1-5, reads DTGVSQNPRHKITKRGQNVTFRCDPISEHNRLYWYRQTLGQGPEFLTYFQNEAQLEKSRLLSDRFSAERPKGSFSTLEIQRTEQGDSAMYLCASSSARTGHQPQHFGDGTRLSIL.

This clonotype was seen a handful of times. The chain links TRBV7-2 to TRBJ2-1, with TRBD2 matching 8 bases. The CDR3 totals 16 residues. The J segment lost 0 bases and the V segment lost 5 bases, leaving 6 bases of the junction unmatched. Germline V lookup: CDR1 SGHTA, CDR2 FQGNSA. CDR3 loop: CASSPAGTSSYNEQFF. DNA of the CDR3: TGTGCCAGCAGCCCAGCCGGGACTAGCTCCTACAATGAGCAGTTCTTC.

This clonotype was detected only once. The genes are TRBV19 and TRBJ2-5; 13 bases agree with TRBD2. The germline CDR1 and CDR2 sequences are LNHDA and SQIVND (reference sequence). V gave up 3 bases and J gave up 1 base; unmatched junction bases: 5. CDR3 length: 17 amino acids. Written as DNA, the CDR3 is TGTGCCAGTAGTATCGGACTAGCGGGGGCCTCCCAAGAGACCCAGTACTTC. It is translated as CASSIGLAGASQETQYF.

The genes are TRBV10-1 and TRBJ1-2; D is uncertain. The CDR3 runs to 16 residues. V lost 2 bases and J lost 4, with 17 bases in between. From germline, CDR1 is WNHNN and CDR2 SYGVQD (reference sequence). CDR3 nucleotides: TGCGCCAGCAGTGAGCTCCCCGGACGGTCCCTCTATGGCTACACCTTC. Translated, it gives CASSELPGRSLYGYTF.

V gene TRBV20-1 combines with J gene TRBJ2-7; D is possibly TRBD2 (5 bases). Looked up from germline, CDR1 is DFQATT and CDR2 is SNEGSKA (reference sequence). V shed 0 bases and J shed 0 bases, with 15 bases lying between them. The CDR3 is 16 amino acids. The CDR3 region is CSARDLGGLSSYEQYF. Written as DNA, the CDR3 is TGCAGTGCTAGAGATCTCGGCGGACTGAGCTCCTACGAGCAGTACTTC.

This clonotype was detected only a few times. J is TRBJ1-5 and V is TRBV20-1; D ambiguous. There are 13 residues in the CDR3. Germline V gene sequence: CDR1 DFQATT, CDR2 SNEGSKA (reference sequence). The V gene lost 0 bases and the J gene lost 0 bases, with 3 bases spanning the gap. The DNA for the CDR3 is TGCAGTGCTAGAGAAGTTAGCAATCAGCCCCAGCATTTT. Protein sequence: CSAREVSNQPQHF.

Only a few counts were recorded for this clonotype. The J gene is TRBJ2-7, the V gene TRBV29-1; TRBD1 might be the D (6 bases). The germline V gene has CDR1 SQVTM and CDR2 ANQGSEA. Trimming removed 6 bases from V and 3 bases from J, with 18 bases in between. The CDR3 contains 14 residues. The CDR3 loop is CSVRGTPDSYEQYF. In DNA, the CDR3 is TGCAGCGTGAGAGGGACACCCGATAGCTACGAGCAGTACTTC.

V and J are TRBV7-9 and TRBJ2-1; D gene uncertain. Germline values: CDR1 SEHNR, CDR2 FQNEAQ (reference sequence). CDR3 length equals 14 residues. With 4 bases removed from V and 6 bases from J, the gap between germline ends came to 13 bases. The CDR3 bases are TGTGCCAGCAGCTCATCGGCCCGTTTCAATGAGCAGTTCTTC. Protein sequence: CASSSSARFNEQFF.

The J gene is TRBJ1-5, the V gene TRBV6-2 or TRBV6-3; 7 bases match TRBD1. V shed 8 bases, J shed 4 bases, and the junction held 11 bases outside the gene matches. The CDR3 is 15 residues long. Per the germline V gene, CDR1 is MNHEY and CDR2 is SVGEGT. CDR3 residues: CASRIGGPPNQPQHF. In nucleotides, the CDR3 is TGTGCCAGCCGAATAGGGGGCCCACCGAATCAGCCCCAGCATTTT.

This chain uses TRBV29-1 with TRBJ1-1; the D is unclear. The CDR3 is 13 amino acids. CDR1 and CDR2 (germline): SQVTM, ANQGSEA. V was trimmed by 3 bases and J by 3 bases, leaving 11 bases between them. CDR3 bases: TGCAGCGTTGATTTGACGGAACACACTGAAGCTTTCTTT. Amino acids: CSVDLTEHTEAFF. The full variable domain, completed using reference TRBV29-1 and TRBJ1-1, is SAVISQKPSRDICQRGTSLTIQCQVDSQVTMMFWYRQQPGQSLTLIATANQGSEATYESGFVIDKFPISRPNLTFSTLTVSNMSPEDSSIYLCSVDLTEHTEAFFGQGTRLTVV.

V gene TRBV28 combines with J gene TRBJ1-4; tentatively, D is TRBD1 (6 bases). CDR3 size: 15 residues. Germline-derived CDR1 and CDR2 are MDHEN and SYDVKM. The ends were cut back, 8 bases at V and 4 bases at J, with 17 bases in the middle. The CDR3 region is CASRGGALGNEKLFF. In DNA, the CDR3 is TGTGCCAGCCGTGGGGGGGCGTTAGGTAATGAAAAACTGTTTTTT.

CDR3 region: CASSPSPGTSGGADEQYF. The CDR3 region has the DNA TGTGCCAGCAGTCCATCCCCCGGGACTAGCGGGGGGGCCGATGAGCAGTACTTC. The chain employs TRBV12-3 or TRBV12-4 and TRBJ2-7, with 16 bases lining up with TRBD2. The CDR3 sequence is 18 residues long. V gave up 5 bases and J gave up 7 bases; unmatched junction bases: 14.

The CDR3 here is CASSPTSGSSTGELFF. CDR3 DNA sequence: TGTGCCAGCAGCCCGACTAGCGGGAGTTCCACCGGGGAGCTGTTTTTT. V gene TRBV7-9 combines with J gene TRBJ2-2; 12 bases match TRBD2. Germline assignment: CDR1 SEHNR and CDR2 FQNEAQ (reference sequence). V trimming: 5 bases; J trimming: 4 bases; junction bases outside the gene matches: 5. The CDR3 consists of 16 residues.